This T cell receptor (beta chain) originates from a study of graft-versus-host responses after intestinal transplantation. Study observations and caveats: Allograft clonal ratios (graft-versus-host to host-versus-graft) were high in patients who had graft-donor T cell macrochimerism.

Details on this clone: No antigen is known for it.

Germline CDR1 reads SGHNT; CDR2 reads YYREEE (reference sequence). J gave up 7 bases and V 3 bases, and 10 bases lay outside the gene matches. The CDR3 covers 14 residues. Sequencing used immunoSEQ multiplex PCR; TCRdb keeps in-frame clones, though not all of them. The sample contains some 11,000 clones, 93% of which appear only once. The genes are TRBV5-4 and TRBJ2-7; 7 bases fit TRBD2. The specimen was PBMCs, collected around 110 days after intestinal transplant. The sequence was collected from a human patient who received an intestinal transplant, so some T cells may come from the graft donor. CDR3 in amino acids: CASSSGAGAGEQYF. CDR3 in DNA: TGTGCCAGCAGCTCCGGGGCGGGAGCGGGAGAGCAGTACTTC.